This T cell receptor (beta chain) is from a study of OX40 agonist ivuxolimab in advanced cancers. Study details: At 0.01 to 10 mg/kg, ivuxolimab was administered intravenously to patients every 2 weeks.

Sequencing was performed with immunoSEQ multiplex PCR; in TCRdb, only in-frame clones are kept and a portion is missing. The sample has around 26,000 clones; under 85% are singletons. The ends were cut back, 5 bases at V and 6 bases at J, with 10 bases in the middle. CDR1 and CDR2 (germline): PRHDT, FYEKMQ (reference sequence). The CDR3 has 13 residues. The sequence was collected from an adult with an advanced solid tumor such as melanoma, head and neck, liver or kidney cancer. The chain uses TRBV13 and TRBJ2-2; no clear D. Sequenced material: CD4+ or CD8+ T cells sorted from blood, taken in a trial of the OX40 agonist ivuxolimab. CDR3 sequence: CASSPPWSGELFF. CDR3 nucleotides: TGTGCCAGCAGCCCACCTTGGTCCGGGGAGCTGTTTTTT.